This T cell receptor beta chain was retrieved from a study of early T cells in non-severe SARS-CoV-2 infection. V shed 5 bases and J 3 bases; nucleotides not matched to a gene: 11. From germline, CDR1 is ENHRY and CDR2 SYGVKD. The CDR3 contains 16 residues. Attachment of unique molecular identifiers was made to individual cDNA molecules. TCRdb reprocessed the 5' RACE reads via MiXCR and lists one record per CDR3 protein. The sample lists tens of thousands of distinct CDR3 sequences, around a tenth occurring once. In this sample, this clonotype turned up many times. This clonotype was sampled from an adult who was a healthcare worker with PCR-confirmed SARS-CoV-2 infection or an uninfected control (not recorded which). Sequenced: whole blood. The V and J genes are TRBV10-3 and TRBJ2-3, with TRBD2 matching over 7 bases. CDR3 protein: CAISRPPGLTTDTQYF. CDR3 coding DNA: TGTGCCATCAGTCGCCCCCCGGGACTAACAACAGATACGCAGTATTTT.